The next 24 T cell receptor beta chains were all read from a single sample in a study of blood T cell repertoires in COVID-19. The data were produced by immunoSEQ multiplex PCR, yet TCRdb's version contains in-frame clones alone and is incomplete. The sample gives over 250,000 clones, over 75% of which show up once; roughly 9.6% is in the top ten. The specimen was peripheral blood. The receptors were gathered from a woman aged 65 to 85 with acute or convalescent COVID-19.

The gene calls are TRBV5-6 and TRBJ2-7; 8 bases agree with TRBD1. The CDR3 is 13 residues long. Germline CDR1 reads SGHDT; CDR2 reads YYEEEE. Germline trimming cut 4 bases from V and 6 bases from J; bases unmatched to any gene: 6. In DNA form, the CDR3 reads TGTGCCAGCAGCCGGTGGGACAGGCGCGAGCAGTACTTC. It encodes CASSRWDRREQYF.

The chain links TRBV6-1 to TRBJ2-3, with 8 bases that match TRBD2. The CDR3 totals 14 residues. The J segment lost 6 bases and the V segment lost 3 bases, leaving 5 bases of the junction unmatched. Per germline, CDR1 MNHNS and CDR2 SASEGT. The CDR3 protein is CASSETSDVDTQYF. The CDR3 DNA reads TGTGCCAGCAGTGAGACTAGCGATGTGGATACGCAGTATTTT.

CDR3 nucleotides: TGTGCCAGCAGCCCTTTGACAGGGGCCAGGAACACCATATATTTT. As protein: CASSPLTGARNTIYF. The genes are TRBV14 and TRBJ1-3; 8 nucleotides line up with TRBD1. Trimming took 4 bases from V and 7 from J; bases not matched to a gene: 9. The length of the CDR3 is 15 residues. From germline, CDR1 is SGHDN and CDR2 FVKESK.

For this clone: The same CDR3 is also encoded by other DNA sequences in this sample. V usage is TRBV18 and J usage is TRBJ1-5; 7 nucleotides agree with TRBD1. The germline V gene has CDR1 KGHSH and CDR2 LQKENI. The CDR3 is 14 residues long. Unmatched junction bases numbered 1, after V lost 3 bases and J lost 2 bases. The CDR3 reads CASSPGQGNQPQHF. Written as DNA, the CDR3 is TGTGCCAGCTCACCCGGACAGGGCAATCAGCCCCAGCATTTT.

V and J are TRBV6-6 and TRBJ2-7, with D tentatively TRBD2 (5 bases). The CDR3 is made up of 14 amino acids. Trimming took off 2 bases at V and 0 bases at J, with 8 bases between the two ends. CDR1 and CDR2 from the germline V gene are MNHNY and SVGAGI (reference sequence). The CDR3 loop reads CASSYTRSSYEQYF. The CDR3 DNA is TGTGCCAGCAGTTACACTAGAAGCTCCTACGAGCAGTACTTC.

This chain uses TRBV7-9 with TRBJ1-1, with D unresolved. The V gene's germline CDR1 is SEHNR and CDR2 FQNEAQ (reference sequence). The CDR3 extends over 14 amino acids. Deletions cut 3 bases from V and 1 base from J, with 9 bases between. The CDR3 region is CASSFEAANTEAFF. As DNA, the CDR3 is TGTGCCAGCAGCTTCGAGGCGGCGAACACTGAAGCTTTCTTT.

The rearrangement joins TRBV20-1 to TRBJ1-4, with 9 bases lining up with TRBD1. V shed 3 bases, J shed 7 bases, and the junction held 3 bases outside the gene matches. The CDR3 loop spans 13 amino acids. Per the germline V gene, CDR1 is DFQATT and CDR2 is SNEGSKA (reference sequence). CDR3 nucleotides: TGCAGTGCTAGTGGACAGGGGACTGAAAAACTGTTTTTT. It encodes CSASGQGTEKLFF.

The genes are TRBV20-1 and TRBJ2-1, with D unresolved. The CDR3 contains 10 residues. The V and J ends lost 6 bases and 7 bases respectively, with 7 bases between them. The germline V gene has CDR1 DFQATT and CDR2 SNEGSKA (reference sequence). This CDR3 is CSANTNEQFF. The CDR3 coding sequence is TGCAGTGCCAACACAAATGAGCAGTTCTTC.

This clone has a handful of counts. The rearrangement joins TRBV5-6 to TRBJ1-1; tentative D call: TRBD1 (6 bases). V lost 2 bases and J 3 bases, leaving 14 bases between the germline ends. The CDR3 spans 15 residues. CDR1 and CDR2 (germline): SGHDT, YYEEEE. The CDR3 coding sequence is TGTGCCAGCAGCTTCGACACAGGGCTAGACACTGAAGCTTTCTTT. This codes for CASSFDTGLDTEAFF.

The V gene is TRBV18, the J gene TRBJ1-1, with D perhaps matching TRBD1 (6 bases). Trimming left V 1 base short and J 7 bases short, with 13 bases between. Germline V gene data show CDR1 as KGHSH and CDR2 as LQKENI. The CDR3 extends over 14 amino acids. The CDR3: CASSPHRELDEAFF. The CDR3, as DNA: TGTGCCAGCTCACCACACAGGGAGTTGGATGAAGCTTTCTTT.

The chain employs TRBV12-5 and TRBJ1-5; no clear D. V gave up 6 bases and J gave up 5 bases, with 8 bases separating them. This CDR3 comprises 12 residues. Germline loops: CDR1 LGHNT, CDR2 FRNRAP. The chain's CDR3 is CASGSEHQPQHF. The CDR3 nucleotides are TGTGCTAGTGGATCGGAGCATCAGCCCCAGCATTTT.

The chain uses TRBV2 and TRBJ1-1; weak D call: TRBD1 (5 bases). The V gene lost 8 bases and the J gene lost 0 bases, with 13 bases spanning the gap. The CDR3 has 14 amino acids. Germline V gene sequence: CDR1 SNHLY, CDR2 FYNNEI. In DNA, the CDR3 is TGTGCCAGCGCCCAGGGACTGATGAACACTGAAGCTTTCTTT. It encodes CASAQGLMNTEAFF.

Concerning this clone: A junction end diverges from the germline sequence, so it may reflect a read error. The chain is built from TRBV5-1 and TRBJ2-3, with D possibly matching TRBD2 (5 bases). This CDR3 has 16 residues. Germline V gene data show CDR1 as SGHRS and CDR2 as YFSETQ. The CDR3 DNA sequence: TGCGCCAGCCGCTTACTAGGAGACTTGACCACAGATACGCAGTATTTT. This sequence encodes CASRLLGDLTTDTQYF.

This chain joins TRBV3-1 (or the pseudogene TRBV3-2) and TRBJ2-3; D may be TRBD1 (6 bases). Germline lookup yields CDR1 LGHDT and CDR2 YNNKEL (reference sequence). The CDR3 is 16 amino acids. Trimming pared 5 bases from V and 4 bases from J, leaving 19 bases between. This CDR3 is CASSFALLGGSDTQYF. The CDR3 bases are TGTGCCAGCAGCTTTGCTTTACTAGGGGGATCAGATACGCAGTATTTT.

This chain links TRBV6-5 with TRBJ1-2, with 7 bases that match TRBD1. The length of the CDR3 is 13 residues. Looked up from germline, CDR1 is MNHEY and CDR2 is SVGAGI. Trimming at V came to 6 bases and at J to 6 bases, leaving 7 bases not matched to a gene. Here the CDR3 reads CASSWTGTDGYTF. CDR3 bases: TGTGCCAGCAGCTGGACAGGAACCGATGGCTACACCTTC.

This rearrangement joins TRBV11-2 to TRBJ1-2, with D unresolved. Trimming took 2 bases from V and 8 from J, leaving 15 bases between them. From germline, CDR1 is SGHAT and CDR2 FQNNGV. This CDR3 comprises 14 residues. The CDR3 spells CASSLSVQLTGYTF. Written as DNA, the CDR3 is TGTGCCAGCAGCTTATCGGTACAGCTCACAGGCTACACCTTC.

This clone appeared once. The rearrangement uses TRBV28 and TRBJ2-6; 10 bases line up with TRBD1. V lost 4 bases, J lost 4 bases, and 13 bases stayed unmatched. The CDR3 length is 19 residues. Germline V gene sequence: CDR1 MDHEN, CDR2 SYDVKM. The CDR3 DNA reads as TGTGCCAGCAGTTCGGTCCCAGGGACAGGGGACCGCGGGGCCAACGTCCTGACTTTC. Protein sequence: CASSSVPGTGDRGANVLTF.

The chain carries TRBV5-1 and TRBJ2-7; TRBD2 matches at 13 bases. Germline V CDR1 and CDR2: SGHRS, YFSETQ. J gave up 6 bases and V 0 bases, and 6 bases lay outside the gene matches. CDR3 size: 16 residues. The CDR3 bases are TGCGCCAGCAGCTTGGCAACTAGCGGGGGGGCCGGCGAGCAGTACTTC. It specifies CASSLATSGGAGEQYF.

This chain links TRBV5-1 with TRBJ2-1, with a possible D match to TRBD1 (5 bases). The CDR3 contains 15 residues. Per germline, CDR1 SGHRS and CDR2 YFSETQ. V was cut by 2 bases and J by 8 bases, with 17 bases left in between. For the CDR3, the DNA is TGCGCCAGCAGCTTTTTTACATCAGGGCAGCATGAGCAGTTCTTC. It encodes CASSFFTSGQHEQFF.

This chain links TRBV29-1 with TRBJ1-2; perhaps TRBD1 as D (6 bases). Trimming took off 6 bases at V and 10 bases at J, with 18 bases between the two ends. The germline V gene has CDR1 SQVTM and CDR2 ANQGSEA. The CDR3 totals 12 residues. CDR3 DNA sequence: TGCAGCGTGCCGGCGACAGGAGCCGACTACACCTTC. Translating it yields CSVPATGADYTF.

This sequence joins TRBV5-6 and TRBJ2-2; 8 bases map to TRBD2. J lost 6 bases, V lost 2 bases, and 3 bases had no gene match. The CDR3 is 14 residues long. Germline assignment: CDR1 SGHDT and CDR2 YYEEEE. In DNA form, the CDR3 reads TGTGCCAGCAGCTTCCAGCGGGGGTCCGGGGAGCTGTTTTTT. Translation gives CASSFQRGSGELFF.

In nucleotides, the CDR3 is TGTGCCAGCAGTAAGGCTCAGGGCCGTCGCGGCAATCAGCCCCAGCATTTT. It yields the protein CASSKAQGRRGNQPQHF. The chain uses TRBV6-4 and TRBJ1-5, with D perhaps matching TRBD1 (5 bases). V was trimmed by 5 bases and J by 2 bases, leaving 19 bases between them. Germline V lookup: CDR1 MRHNA, CDR2 SNTAGT. The CDR3 covers 17 residues.

V usage is TRBV24-1 and J usage is TRBJ2-1, with a possible D match to TRBD2 (6 bases). V shed 4 bases and J shed 7 bases, with 13 bases lying between them. From germline, CDR1 is KGHDR and CDR2 SFDVKD. The CDR3 extends over 14 amino acids. The CDR3 protein is CATSDLGGANEQFF. The DNA of the CDR3 is TGTGCCACCAGTGACTTGGGAGGTGCGAATGAGCAGTTCTTC.

V is TRBV18 and J is TRBJ2-3; 7 bases line up with TRBD2. This CDR3 contains 16 residues. V trimming: 0 bases; J trimming: 1 base; junction bases outside the gene matches: 4. From germline, CDR1 is KGHSH and CDR2 LQKENI. Written as DNA, the CDR3 is TGTGCCAGCTCACCACCCTGGGGGGGACGCACAGATACGCAGTATTTT. As protein: CASSPPWGGRTDTQYF.